This T cell receptor (beta chain) appears in the sequencing data of a study of a mutant IDH1 vaccine in newly diagnosed glioma. Note on this clone: Its antigen remains unknown.

This sample's time point: week 23, last vaccination. Mutant IDH1 20-mer peptide, at 300 ug, made up each vaccine dose, with topical imiquimod. This table comes from immunoSEQ multiplex PCR, and its TCRdb copy is limited to in-frame clones, with some not included. The data contain more than 20,000 clones, roughly 82% of them singletons. The material sequenced was PBMCs, taken from a glioma patient whose treatment included an IDH1 peptide vaccine. This clonotype was sampled from a man aged 25-45 years with glioma.

The CDR3 region is CASSSLSGVYNEQFF. The CDR3 region has the DNA TGTGCCAGCAGCTCCCTTAGCGGGGTCTACAATGAGCAGTTCTTC. The chain uses TRBV7-2 and TRBJ2-1; 8 bases agree with TRBD2. The CDR3 has 15 residues. Germline V gene lookup returns CDR1 SGHTA and CDR2 FQGNSA. V trimming: 4 bases; J trimming: 3 bases; junction bases outside the gene matches: 5.